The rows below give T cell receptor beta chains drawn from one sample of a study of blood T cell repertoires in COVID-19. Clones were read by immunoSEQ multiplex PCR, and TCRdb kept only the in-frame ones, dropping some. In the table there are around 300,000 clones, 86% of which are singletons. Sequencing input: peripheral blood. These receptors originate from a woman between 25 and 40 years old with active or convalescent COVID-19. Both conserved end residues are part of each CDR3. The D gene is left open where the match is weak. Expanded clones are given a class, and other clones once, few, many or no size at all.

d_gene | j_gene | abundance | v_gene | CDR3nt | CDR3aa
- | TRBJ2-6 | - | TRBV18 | TGTGCCAGCTCCAGTGGACAGCTACTCTCTGGGGCCAACGTCCTGACTTTC | CASSSGQLLSGANVLTF
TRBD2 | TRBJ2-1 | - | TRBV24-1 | TGTGCCACCAGTGGGGAGCGGGGGCTCCTCTACAATGAGCAGTTCTTC | CATSGERGLLYNEQFF
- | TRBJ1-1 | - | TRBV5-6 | TGTGCCAGCAGTAGAAGGGGGAACACTGAAGCTTTCTTT | CASSRRGNTEAFF
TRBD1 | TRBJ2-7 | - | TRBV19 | TGTGCCAGCCCCTCGGGACAGGAAAACTCCTACGAGCAGTACTTC | CASPSGQENSYEQYF
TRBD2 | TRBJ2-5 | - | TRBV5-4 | TGTGCCAGCAGCTTGAGACTAGCGGGGGGGACTTCAGAGACCCAGTACTTC | CASSLRLAGGTSETQYF
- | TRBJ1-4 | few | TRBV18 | TGTGCCAGCTCACCACGAAATTCTATTGAAAAACTGTTTTTT | CASSPRNSIEKLFF
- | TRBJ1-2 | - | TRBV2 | TGTGCCAGCAACGGACAGTCTAACTATGGCTACACCTTC | CASNGQSNYGYTF
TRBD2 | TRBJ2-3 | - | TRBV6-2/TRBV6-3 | TGTGCCAGCAGCCCTAGCGGGGGTACAGATACGCAGTATTTT | CASSPSGGTDTQYF
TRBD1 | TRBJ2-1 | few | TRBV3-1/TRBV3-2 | TGTGCCAGCAGCCAGGCAACAGGGGCCGGCTACAATGAGCAGTTCTTC | CASSQATGAGYNEQFF
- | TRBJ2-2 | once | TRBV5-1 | TGCGCCAGCAGCTGGACATCGAACACCGGGGAGCTGTTTTTT | CASSWTSNTGELFF
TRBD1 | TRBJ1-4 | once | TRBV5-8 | TGTGCCAGCAGCTTAAGGGGACAGAAAAATGAAAAACTGTTTTTT | CASSLRGQKNEKLFF
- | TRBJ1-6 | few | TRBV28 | TGTGCCGCCGGTCGGGGGGGCGGAAGGGGGTCACCCCTCCACTTT | CAAGRGGGRGSPLHF
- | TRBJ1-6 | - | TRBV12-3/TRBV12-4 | TGTGCCAGCAGTTTACTTGGGGGCTCACCCCTCCACTTT | CASSLLGGSPLHF
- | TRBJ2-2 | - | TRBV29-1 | TGCAGCGTTGGAGGGTTTGCCGGGGAGCTGTTTTTT | CSVGGFAGELFF
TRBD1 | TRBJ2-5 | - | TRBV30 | TGTGCCTGGAGCAACAGGGGAAGGGAAGAGACCCAGTACTTC | CAWSNRGREETQYF
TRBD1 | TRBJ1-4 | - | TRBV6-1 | TGTGCCAGCAGTGAATACAGGGGGTACGGTGAAAAACTGTTTTTT | CASSEYRGYGEKLFF
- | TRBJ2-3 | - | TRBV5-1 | TGCGCCAGCAGCTCGGGGACTGGCACAGATACGCAGTATTTT | CASSSGTGTDTQYF
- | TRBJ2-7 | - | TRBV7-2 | TGTGCCAGCAGCCTTACAGGTTTCAACGAGCAGTACTTC | CASSLTGFNEQYF
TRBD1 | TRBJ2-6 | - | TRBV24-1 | TGTGCCACCAGTGATTCACCGGGACAGGGTTTCTCTGGGGCCAACGTCCTGACTTTC | CATSDSPGQGFSGANVLTF
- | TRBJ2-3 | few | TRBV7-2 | TGTGCCAGCAGCTTAGGAGGGTCAGATACGCAGTATTTT | CASSLGGSDTQYF
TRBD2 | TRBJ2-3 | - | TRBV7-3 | TGTGCCAGCAGCCCATCTAGCGGGACAGATACGCAGTATTTT | CASSPSSGTDTQYF
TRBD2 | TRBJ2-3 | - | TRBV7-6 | TGTGCCAGCAGCGTTCGGGCGGGGGGCACAGATACGCAGTATTTT | CASSVRAGGTDTQYF
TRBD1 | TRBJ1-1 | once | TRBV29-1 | TGCAGCGTTTCCGAGGGGACAGGGTCACTGATGAACACTGAAGCTTTCTTT | CSVSEGTGSLMNTEAFF
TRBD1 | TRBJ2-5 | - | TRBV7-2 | TGTGCCAGCAGCTTTAACAGGGGCTTGGAAGAGACCCAGTACTTC | CASSFNRGLEETQYF
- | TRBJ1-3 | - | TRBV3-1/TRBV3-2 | TGTGCCAGCAGAGGGGCGGTTTCTGGAAACACCATATATTTT | CASRGAVSGNTIYF
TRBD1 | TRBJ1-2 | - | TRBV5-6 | TGTGCCAGCAGCTTGACCCACAGGGGAGCTAACTATGGCTACACCTTC | CASSLTHRGANYGYTF
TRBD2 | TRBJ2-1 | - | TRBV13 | TGTGCCAGCAGCCGACGCCGGGCTAGCGGTGTCAATGAGCAGTTCTTC | CASSRRRASGVNEQFF
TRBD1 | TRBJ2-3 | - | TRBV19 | TGTGCCAGTAGTATAGACATGACAGGGGGAGATACGCAGTATTTT | CASSIDMTGGDTQYF
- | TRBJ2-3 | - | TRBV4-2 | TGTGCCAGCAGCCAAGGGTCGGGGGGCGGAGGCACAGATACGCAGTATTTT | CASSQGSGGGGTDTQYF
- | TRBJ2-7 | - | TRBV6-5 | TGTGCCAGCAGTTACACTATCTTCAGGGAAGCGAACGAGCAGTACTTC | CASSYTIFREANEQYF
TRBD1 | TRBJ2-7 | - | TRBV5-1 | TGCGCCAGCAGCGGGACAGGGTTGAAGTCCTACGAGCAGTACTTC | CASSGTGLKSYEQYF
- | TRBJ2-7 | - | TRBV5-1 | TGCGCCAGCAGCCCTACCCAGGGGTCGTCCACTTGGTACGAGCAGTACTTC | CASSPTQGSSTWYEQYF
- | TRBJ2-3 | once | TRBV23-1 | TGCGCCAGCAGTCACCCCATTGGACAGCAGAGCACAGATACGCAGTATTTT | CASSHPIGQQSTDTQYF
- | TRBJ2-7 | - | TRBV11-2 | TGTGCCAGCAGCTTGATAGGGGGGGCCCCCTACGAGCAGTACTTC | CASSLIGGAPYEQYF
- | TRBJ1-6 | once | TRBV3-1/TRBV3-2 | TGTGCCAGCAGCCCCAGGCGCGGGAAGAATTCACCCCTCCACTTT | CASSPRRGKNSPLHF
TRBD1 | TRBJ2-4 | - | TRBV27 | TGTGCCAGCAGTTCACGGACAGGAGTTGGAGACATTCAGTACTTC | CASSSRTGVGDIQYF
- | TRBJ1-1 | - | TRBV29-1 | TGCAGCGTGGCAACAAACACTGAAGCTTTCTTT | CSVATNTEAFF
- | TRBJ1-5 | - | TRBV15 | TGTGCCACCAGCGGACGGGGAAATCAGCCCCAGCATTTT | CATSGRGNQPQHF
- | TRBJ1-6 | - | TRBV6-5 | TGTGCCAGCAGGTCCCAACGGAGTAATTCACCCCTCCACTTT | CASRSQRSNSPLHF
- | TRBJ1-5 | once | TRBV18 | TGTGCCAGCTCACCACCGTTGGGGGCCGGGCAGCCCCAGCATTTT | CASSPPLGAGQPQHF
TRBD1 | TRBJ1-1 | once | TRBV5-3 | TGTGCCAGAAGCGGACAGGGGTCGGCCACTGAAGCTTTCTTT | CARSGQGSATEAFF
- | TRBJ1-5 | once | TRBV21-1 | TGTGCCAGCAGCGCCAGGTCTACCAATCAGCCCCAGCATTTT | CASSARSTNQPQHF
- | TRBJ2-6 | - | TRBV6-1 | TGTGCCAGCAGTGGGACAGCATCCTTTTTATCTGGGGCCAACGTCCTGACTTTC | CASSGTASFLSGANVLTF
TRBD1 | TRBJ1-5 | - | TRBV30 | TGTGCCTGGAGTAGACAGGGGAATCAGCCCCAGCATTTT | CAWSRQGNQPQHF